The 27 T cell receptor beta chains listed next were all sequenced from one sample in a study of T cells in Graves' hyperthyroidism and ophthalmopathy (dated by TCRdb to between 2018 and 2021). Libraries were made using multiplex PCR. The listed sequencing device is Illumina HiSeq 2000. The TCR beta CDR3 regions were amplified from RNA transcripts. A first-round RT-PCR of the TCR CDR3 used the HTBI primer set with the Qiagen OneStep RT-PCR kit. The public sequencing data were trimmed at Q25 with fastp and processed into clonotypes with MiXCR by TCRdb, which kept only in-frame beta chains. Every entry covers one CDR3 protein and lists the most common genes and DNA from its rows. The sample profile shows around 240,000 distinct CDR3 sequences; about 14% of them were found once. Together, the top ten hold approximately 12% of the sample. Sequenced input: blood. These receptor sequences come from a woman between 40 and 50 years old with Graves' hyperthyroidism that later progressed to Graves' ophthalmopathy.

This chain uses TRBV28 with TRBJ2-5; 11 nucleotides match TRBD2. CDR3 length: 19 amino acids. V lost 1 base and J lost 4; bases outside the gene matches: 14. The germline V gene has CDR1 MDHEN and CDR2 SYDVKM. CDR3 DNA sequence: TGTGCCAGCAGTTTATTTGGTCGGCTAGCGGGAGGACTAGTAGAGACCCAGTACTTC. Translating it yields CASSLFGRLAGGLVETQYF.

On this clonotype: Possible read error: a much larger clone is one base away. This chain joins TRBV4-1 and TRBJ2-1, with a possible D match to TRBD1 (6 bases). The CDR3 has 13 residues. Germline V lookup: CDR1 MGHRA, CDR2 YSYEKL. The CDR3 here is CDSSLQGLGEQFF. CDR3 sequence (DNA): TGCGACAGCAGCTTACAGGGTCTGGGTGAGCAGTTCTTC.

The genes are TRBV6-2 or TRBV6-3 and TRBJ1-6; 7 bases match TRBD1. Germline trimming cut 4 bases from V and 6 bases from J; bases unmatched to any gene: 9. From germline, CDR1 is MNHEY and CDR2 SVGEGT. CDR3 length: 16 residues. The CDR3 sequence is CASSLSQGQLNSPLHF. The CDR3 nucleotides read TGTGCCAGCAGTTTATCTCAGGGACAGCTTAATTCACCCCTCCACTTT.

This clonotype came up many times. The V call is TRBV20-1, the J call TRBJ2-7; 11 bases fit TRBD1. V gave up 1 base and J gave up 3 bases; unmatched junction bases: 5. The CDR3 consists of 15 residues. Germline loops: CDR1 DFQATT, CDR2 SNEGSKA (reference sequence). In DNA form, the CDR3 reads TGCAGTGCTAGAGTAATGGGACAGGGGGACTACGAGCAGTACTTC. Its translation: CSARVMGQGDYEQYF.

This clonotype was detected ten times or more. The DNA for the CDR3 is TGTGCCAGCAGCTCCACCCGGGACAGGGGACTTATGGACACTGAAGCTTTCTTT. Translated: CASSSTRDRGLMDTEAFF. The chain joins TRBV7-9 to TRBJ1-1, with 10 bases lining up with TRBD1. The ends lost 4 bases at V and 3 bases at J; junction bases unmatched: 14. In germline, CDR1 is SEHNR, CDR2 FQNEAQ (reference sequence). This CDR3 has 18 amino acids.

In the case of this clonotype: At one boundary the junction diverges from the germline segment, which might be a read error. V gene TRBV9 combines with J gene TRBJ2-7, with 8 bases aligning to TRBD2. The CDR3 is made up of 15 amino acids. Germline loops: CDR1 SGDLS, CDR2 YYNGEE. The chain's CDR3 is CVSSVGLAGPYEQYF. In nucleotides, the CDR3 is TGTGTCAGCAGCGTAGGTCTAGCGGGCCCCTACGAGCAGTACTTC.

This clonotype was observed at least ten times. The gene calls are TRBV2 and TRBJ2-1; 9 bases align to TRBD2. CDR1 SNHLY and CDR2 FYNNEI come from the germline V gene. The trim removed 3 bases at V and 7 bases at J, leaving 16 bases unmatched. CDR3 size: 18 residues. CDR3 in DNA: TGTGCCAGCAGTGAGTGGTCTAAGGGCCTAGCGGGGTGGAATGAGCAGTTCTTC. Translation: CASSEWSKGLAGWNEQFF.

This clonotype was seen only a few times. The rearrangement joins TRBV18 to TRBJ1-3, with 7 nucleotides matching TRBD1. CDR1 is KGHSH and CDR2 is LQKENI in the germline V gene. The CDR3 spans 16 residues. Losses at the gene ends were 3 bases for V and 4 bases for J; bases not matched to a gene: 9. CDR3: CASSPRADRSGNTIYF. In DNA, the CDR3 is TGTGCCAGCTCACCCAGGGCGGACAGGTCGGGAAACACCATATATTTT. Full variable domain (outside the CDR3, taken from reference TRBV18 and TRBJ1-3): NAGVMQNPRHLVRRRGQEARLRCSPMKGHSHVYWYRQLPEEGLKFMVYLQKENIIDESGMPKERFSAEFPKEGPSILRIQQVVRGDSAAYFCASSPRADRSGNTIYFGEGSWLTVV.

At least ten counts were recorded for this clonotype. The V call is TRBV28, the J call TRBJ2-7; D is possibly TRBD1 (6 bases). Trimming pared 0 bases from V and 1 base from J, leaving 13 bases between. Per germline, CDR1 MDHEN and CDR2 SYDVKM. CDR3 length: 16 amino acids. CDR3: CASSLWGAGRSYEQYF. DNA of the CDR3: TGTGCCAGCAGTTTATGGGGGGCAGGGAGATCCTACGAGCAGTACTTC.

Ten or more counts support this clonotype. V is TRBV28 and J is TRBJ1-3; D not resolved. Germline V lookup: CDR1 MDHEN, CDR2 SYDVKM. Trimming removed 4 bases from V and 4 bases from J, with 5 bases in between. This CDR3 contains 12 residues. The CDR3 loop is CASSSRGNTIYF. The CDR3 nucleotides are TGTGCCAGCAGTTCCAGGGGAAACACCATATATTTT.

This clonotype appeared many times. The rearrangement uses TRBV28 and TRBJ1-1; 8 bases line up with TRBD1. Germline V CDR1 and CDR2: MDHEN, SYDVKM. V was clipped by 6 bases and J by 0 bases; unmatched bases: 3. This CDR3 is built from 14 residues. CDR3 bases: TGTGCCAGCAGCCCGACAGGGGTGAACACTGAAGCTTTCTTT. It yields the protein CASSPTGVNTEAFF.

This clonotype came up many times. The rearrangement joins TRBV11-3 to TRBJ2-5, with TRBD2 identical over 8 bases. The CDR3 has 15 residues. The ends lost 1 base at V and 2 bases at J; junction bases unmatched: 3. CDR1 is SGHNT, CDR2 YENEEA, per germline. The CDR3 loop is CASSLGTSRQETQYF. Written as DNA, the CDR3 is TGTGCCAGCAGCTTAGGGACTAGCAGACAAGAGACCCAGTACTTC.

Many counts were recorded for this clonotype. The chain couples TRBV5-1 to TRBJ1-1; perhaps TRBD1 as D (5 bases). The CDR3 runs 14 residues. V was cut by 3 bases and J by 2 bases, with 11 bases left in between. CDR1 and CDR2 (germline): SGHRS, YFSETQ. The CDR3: CASSSQGGNTEAFF. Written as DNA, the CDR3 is TGCGCCAGCAGCTCCCAGGGTGGAAACACTGAAGCTTTCTTT.

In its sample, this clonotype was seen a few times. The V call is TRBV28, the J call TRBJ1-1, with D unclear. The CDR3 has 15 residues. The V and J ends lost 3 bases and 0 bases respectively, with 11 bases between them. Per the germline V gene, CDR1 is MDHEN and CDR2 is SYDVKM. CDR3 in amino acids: CASSLLVLMNTEAFF. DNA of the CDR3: TGTGCCAGCAGTTTGCTGGTCTTAATGAACACTGAAGCTTTCTTT.

This chain's CDR3 is CASSLGTGGNTGELFF. The CDR3 DNA reads TGTGCCAGCTCACTGGGCACAGGGGGGAACACCGGGGAGCTGTTTTTT. V is TRBV18 and J is TRBJ2-2; 8 bases line up with TRBD1. With 4 bases clipped from V and 1 base from J, the junction kept 5 bases outside the gene matches. The CDR3 length is 16 residues. The germline gives CDR1 KGHSH, CDR2 LQKENI.

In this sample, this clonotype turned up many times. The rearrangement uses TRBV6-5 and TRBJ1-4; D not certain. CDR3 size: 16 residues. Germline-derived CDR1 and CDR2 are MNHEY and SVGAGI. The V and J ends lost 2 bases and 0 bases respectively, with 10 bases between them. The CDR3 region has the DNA TGTGCCAGCAGTTACGATGGCCCTCCAACTAATGAAAAACTGTTTTTT. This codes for CASSYDGPPTNEKLFF.

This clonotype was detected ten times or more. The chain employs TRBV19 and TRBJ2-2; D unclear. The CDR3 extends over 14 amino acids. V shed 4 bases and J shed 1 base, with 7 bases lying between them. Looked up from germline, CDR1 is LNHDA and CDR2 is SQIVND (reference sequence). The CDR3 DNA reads TGTGCCAGTAGTACACGCTTGAACACCGGGGAGCTGTTTTTT. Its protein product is CASSTRLNTGELFF.

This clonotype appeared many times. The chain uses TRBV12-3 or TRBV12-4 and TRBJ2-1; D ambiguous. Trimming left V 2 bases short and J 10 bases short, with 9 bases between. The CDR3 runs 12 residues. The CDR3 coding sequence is TGTGCCAGCAGTTTACAGCGTCTGGAGCAGTTCTTC. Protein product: CASSLQRLEQFF.

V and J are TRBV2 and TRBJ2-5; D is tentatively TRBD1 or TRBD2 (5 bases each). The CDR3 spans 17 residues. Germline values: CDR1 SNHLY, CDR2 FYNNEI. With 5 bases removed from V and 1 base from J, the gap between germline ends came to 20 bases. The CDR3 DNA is TGTGCCAGCAGTCCAGGTCCGGGGCGTAGGTCCCAAGAGACCCAGTACTTC. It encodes CASSPGPGRRSQETQYF.

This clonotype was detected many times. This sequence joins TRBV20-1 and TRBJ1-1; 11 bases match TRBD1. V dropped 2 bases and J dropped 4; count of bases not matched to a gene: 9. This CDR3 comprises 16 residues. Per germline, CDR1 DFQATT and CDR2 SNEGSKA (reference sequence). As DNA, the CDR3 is TGCAGTGCTAGATCGCCGGGACAGGGGGGCCGCACTGAAGCTTTCTTT. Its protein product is CSARSPGQGGRTEAFF.

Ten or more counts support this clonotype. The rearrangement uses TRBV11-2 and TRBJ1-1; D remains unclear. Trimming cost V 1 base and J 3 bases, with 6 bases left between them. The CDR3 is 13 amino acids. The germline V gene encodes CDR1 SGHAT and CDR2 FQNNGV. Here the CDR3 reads CASSLARDTEAFF. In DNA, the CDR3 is TGTGCCAGCAGCTTAGCAAGAGACACTGAAGCTTTCTTT. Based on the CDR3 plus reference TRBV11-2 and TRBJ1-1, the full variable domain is EAGVAQSPRYKIIEKRQSVAFWCNPISGHATLYWYQQILGQGPKLLIQFQNNGVVDDSQLPKDRFSAERLKGVDSTLKIQPAKLEDSAVYLCASSLARDTEAFFGQGTRLTVV.

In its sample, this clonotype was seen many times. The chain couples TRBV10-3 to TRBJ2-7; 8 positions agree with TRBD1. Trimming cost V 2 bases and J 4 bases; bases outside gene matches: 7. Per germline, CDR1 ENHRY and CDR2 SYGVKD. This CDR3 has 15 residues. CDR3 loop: CAISEPGTGRYEQYF. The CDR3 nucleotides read TGTGCCATCAGTGAGCCCGGGACAGGCCGATACGAGCAGTACTTC.

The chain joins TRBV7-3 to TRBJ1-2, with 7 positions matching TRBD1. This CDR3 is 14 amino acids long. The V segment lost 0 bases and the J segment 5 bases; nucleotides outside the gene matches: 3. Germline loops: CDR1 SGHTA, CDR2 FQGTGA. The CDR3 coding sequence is TGTGCCAGCAGCTTAACCGGGACAGCATATGGCTACACCTTC. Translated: CASSLTGTAYGYTF.

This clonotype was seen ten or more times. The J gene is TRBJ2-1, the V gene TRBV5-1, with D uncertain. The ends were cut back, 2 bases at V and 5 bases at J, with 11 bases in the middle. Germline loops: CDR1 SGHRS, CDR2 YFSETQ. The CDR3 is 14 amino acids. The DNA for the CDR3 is TGCGCCAGCAGCTTAGGATCCCGGGACAATGAGCAGTTCTTC. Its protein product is CASSLGSRDNEQFF.

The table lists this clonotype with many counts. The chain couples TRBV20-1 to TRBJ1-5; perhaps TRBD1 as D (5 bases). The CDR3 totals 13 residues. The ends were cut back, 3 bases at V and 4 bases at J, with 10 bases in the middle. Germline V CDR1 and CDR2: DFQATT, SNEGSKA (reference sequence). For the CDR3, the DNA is TGCAGTGCTAGCCGGGACGGTAATCAGCCCCAGCATTTT. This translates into CSASRDGNQPQHF.

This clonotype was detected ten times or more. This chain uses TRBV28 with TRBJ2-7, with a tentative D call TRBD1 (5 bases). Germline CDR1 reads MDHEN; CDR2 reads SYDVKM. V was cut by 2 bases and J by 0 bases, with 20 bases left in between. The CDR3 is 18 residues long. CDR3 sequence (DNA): TGTGCCAGCAGTTTAAGGGGATCGGCAGCTATAGCCTCCTACGAGCAGTACTTC. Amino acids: CASSLRGSAAIASYEQYF.

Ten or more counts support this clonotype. CDR3 bases: TGTGCCACCAGCGTCCAGGCTCGGGATGAGCAGTTCTTC. It encodes CATSVQARDEQFF. V gene TRBV15 combines with J gene TRBJ2-1; no firm D call. Trimming pared 5 bases from V and 8 bases from J, leaving 13 bases between. CDR1 LNHNV and CDR2 YYDKDF come from the germline V gene (reference sequence). The CDR3 length is 13 residues. Complete variable domain (other parts from reference TRBV15 and TRBJ2-1): DAMVIQNPRYQVTQFGKPVTLSCSQTLNHNVMYWYQQKSSQAPKLLFHYYDKDFNNEADTPDNFQSRRPNTSFCFLDIRSPGLGDTAMYLCATSVQARDEQFFGPGTRLTVL.